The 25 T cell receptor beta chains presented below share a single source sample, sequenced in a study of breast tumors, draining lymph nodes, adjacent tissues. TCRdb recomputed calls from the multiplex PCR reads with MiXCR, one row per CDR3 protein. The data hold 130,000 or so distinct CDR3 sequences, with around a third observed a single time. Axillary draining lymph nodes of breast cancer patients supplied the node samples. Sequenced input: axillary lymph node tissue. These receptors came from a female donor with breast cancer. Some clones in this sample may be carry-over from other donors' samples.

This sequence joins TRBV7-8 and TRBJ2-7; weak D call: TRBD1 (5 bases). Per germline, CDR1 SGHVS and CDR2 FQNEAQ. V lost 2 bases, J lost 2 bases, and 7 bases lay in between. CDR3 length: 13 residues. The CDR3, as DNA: TGTGCCAGCAGCTTACTACAGGCCTACGAGCAGTACTTC. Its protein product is CASSLLQAYEQYF.

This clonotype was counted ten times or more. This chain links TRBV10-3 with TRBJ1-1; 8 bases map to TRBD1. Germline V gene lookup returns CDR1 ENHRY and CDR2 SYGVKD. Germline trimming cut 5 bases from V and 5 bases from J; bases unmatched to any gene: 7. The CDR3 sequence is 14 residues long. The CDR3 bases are TGTGCCATCAGTCTCAGCCAGGGGGCAACTGAAGCTTTCTTT. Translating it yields CAISLSQGATEAFF.

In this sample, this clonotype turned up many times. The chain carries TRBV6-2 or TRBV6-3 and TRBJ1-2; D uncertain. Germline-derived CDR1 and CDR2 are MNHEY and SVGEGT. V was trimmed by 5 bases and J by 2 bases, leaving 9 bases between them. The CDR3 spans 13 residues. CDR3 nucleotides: TGTGCCAGCAGTGAGGACCGAAACTATGGCTACACCTTC. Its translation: CASSEDRNYGYTF.

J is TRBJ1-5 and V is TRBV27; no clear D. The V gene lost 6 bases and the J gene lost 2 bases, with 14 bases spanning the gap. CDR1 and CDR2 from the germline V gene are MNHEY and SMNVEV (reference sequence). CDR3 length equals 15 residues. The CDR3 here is CASSPRAAGNQPQHF. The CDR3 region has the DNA TGTGCCAGCAGCCCCCGGGCCGCCGGCAATCAGCCCCAGCATTTT.

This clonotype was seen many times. This CDR3 reads CASSQGLVYGYTF. DNA of the CDR3: TGTGCCAGCAGCCAGGGCCTCGTCTATGGCTACACCTTC. The chain recombines TRBV3-1 with TRBJ1-2; the D is unclear. CDR3 length: 13 residues. With 3 bases removed from V and 4 bases from J, the gap between germline ends came to 9 bases. Germline CDR1 reads LGHDT; CDR2 reads YNNKEL (reference sequence).

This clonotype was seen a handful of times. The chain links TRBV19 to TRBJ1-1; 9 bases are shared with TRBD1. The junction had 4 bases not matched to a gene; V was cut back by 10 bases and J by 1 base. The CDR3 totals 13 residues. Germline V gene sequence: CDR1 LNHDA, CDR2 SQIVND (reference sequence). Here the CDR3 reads CATRDRANTEAFF. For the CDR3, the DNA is TGTGCCACACGGGACAGGGCGAACACTGAAGCTTTCTTT.

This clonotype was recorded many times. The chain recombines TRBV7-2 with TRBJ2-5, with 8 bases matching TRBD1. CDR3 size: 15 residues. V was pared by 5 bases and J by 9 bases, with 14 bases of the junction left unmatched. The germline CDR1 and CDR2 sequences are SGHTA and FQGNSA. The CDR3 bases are TGTGCCAGCAGCCCTCAAACCGGGACAGGTTCTTCCCAGTACTTC. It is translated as CASSPQTGTGSSQYF.

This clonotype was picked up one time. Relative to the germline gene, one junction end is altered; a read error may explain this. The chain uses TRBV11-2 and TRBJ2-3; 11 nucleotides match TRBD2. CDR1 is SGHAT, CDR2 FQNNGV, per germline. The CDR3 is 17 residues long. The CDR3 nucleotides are TGCGCCAGCAGCTTAGGCCGACTAGCGGGGCACACAGATACGCAGTATTTT. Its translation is CASSLGRLAGHTDTQYF.

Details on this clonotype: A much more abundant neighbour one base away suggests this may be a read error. The CDR3 DNA follows: TGTGCCAGCAGTTACTCTGGTCCGGTAGGGGGCGGCGAGACCCAGTACTTC. Its protein is CASSYSGPVGGGETQYF. The V gene is TRBV6-5, the J gene TRBJ2-5; 7 nucleotides line up with TRBD1. Unmatched junction bases numbered 12, after V lost 0 bases and J lost 5 bases. The germline V gene has CDR1 MNHEY and CDR2 SVGAGI. This CDR3 comprises 17 residues.

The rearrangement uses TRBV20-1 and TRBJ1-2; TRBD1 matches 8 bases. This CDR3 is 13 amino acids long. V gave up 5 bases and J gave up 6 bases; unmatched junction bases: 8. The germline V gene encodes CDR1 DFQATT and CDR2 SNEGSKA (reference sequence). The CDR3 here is CSAGIQGAHGYTF. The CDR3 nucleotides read TGCAGTGCTGGGATCCAGGGGGCCCATGGCTACACCTTC.

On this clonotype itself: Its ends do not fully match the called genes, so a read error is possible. The CDR3 region has the DNA TGTGCCAGCAGCTTGGATAGTAGGCCAGGACTAGCGATCCCCGGGGAGCCGTTTTTT. It is translated as CASSLDSRPGLAIPGEPFF. The V and J genes are TRBV11-3 and TRBJ2-2; 9 nucleotides align to TRBD2. Germline CDR1 is SGHNT and CDR2 is YENEEA. The CDR3 is 19 amino acids.

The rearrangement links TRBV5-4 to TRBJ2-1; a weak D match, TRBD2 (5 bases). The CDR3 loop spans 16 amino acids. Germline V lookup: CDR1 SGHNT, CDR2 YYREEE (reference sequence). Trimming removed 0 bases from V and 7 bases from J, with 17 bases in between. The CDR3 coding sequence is TGTGCCAGCAGCTTGGGAGCGGCCTTGGGCGCGAATGAGCAGTTCTTC. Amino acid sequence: CASSLGAALGANEQFF.

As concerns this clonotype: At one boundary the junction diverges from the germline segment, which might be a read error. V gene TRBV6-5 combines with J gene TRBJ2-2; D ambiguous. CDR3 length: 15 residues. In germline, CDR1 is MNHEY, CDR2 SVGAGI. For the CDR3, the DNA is TGTGCCAGCAGTCACTCGCCAGAAACAACCGGGGAGCTGTTTTTT. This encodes CASSHSPETTGELFF.

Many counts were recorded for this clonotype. The CDR3 nucleotides are TGTGCCAGTAGTATAGGAACAGTAGAGACCCAGTACTTC. Protein product: CASSIGTVETQYF. This chain connects TRBV19 to TRBJ2-5; D remains ambiguous. Trimming removed 1 base at V and 4 bases at J, with 7 bases between. The CDR3 totals 13 residues. The germline CDR1 and CDR2 sequences are LNHDA and SQIVND (reference sequence).

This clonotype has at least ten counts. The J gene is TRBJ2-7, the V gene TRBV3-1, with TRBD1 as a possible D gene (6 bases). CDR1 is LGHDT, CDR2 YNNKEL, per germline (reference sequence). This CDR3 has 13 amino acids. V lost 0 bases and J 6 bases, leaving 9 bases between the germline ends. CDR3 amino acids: CASSQEGAGEQYF. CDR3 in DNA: TGTGCCAGCAGCCAAGAGGGGGCGGGCGAGCAGTACTTC.

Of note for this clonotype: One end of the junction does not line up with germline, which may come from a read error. The CDR3: CASSSPRDLGYGYPF. The CDR3 bases are TGTGCCAGCAGTTCACCCAGGGATCTTGGCTATGGCTACCCCTTC. The chain combines TRBV7-9 with TRBJ1-2, with D maybe TRBD1 (5 bases). The germline gives CDR1 SEHNR, CDR2 FQNEAQ (reference sequence). This CDR3 is 15 amino acids long.

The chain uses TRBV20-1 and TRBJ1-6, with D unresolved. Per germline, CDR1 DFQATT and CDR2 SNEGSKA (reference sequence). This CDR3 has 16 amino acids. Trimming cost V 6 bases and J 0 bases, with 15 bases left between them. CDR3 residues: CSAPRAGSSYNSPLHF. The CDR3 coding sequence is TGCAGTGCCCCCCGCGCGGGGAGCTCCTATAATTCACCCCTCCACTTT.

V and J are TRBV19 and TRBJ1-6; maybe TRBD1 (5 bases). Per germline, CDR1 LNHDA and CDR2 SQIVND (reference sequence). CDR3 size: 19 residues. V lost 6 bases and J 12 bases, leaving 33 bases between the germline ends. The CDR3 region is CASSPAGLAGGSGEKPLHF. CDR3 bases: TGTGCCAGTAGCCCCGCGGGGCTAGCGGGGGGTAGTGGGGAGAAACCCCTCCACTTT.

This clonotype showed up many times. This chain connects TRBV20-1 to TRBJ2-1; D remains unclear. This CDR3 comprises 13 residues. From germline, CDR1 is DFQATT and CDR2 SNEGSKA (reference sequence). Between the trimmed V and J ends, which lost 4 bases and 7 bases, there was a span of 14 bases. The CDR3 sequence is CSATDSTPNEQFF. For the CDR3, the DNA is TGCAGTGCTACCGACTCCACACCGAATGAGCAGTTCTTC.

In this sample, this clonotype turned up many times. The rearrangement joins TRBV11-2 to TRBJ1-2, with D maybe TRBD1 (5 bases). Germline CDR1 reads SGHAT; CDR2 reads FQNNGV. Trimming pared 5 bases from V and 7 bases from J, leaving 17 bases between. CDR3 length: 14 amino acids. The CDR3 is CASSPAGIKLGYTF. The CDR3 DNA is TGTGCCAGCAGCCCCGCAGGGATTAAGCTTGGCTACACCTTC. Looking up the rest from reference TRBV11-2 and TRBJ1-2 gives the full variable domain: EAGVAQSPRYKIIEKRQSVAFWCNPISGHATLYWYQQILGQGPKLLIQFQNNGVVDDSQLPKDRFSAERLKGVDSTLKIQPAKLEDSAVYLCASSPAGIKLGYTFGSGTRLTVV.

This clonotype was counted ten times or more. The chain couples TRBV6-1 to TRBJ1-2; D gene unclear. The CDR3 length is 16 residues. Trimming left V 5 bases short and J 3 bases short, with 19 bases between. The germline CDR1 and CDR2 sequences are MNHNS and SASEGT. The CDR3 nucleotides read TGTGCCAGCAGTAAAACTTCTGAAACAGTTTACTATGGCTACACCTTC. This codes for CASSKTSETVYYGYTF.

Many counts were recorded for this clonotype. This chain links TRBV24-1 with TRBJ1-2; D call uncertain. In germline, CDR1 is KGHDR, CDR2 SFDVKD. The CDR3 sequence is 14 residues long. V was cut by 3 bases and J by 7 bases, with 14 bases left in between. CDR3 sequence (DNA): TGTGCCACCAGTGATGATGAGGGATTGGGTGGCTACACCTTC. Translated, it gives CATSDDEGLGGYTF.

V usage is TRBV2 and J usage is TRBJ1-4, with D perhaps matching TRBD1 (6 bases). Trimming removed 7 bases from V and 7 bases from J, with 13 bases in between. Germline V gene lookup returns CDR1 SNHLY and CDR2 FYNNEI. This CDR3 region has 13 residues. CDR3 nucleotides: TGTGCCAGCATACAGGGTGGTGTTGAAAAACTGTTTTTT. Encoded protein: CASIQGGVEKLFF. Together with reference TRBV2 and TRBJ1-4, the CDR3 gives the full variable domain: EPEVTQTPSHQVTQMGQEVILRCVPISNHLYFYWYRQILGQKVEFLVSFYNNEISEKSEIFDDQFSVERPDGSNFTLKIRSTKLEDSAMYFCASIQGGVEKLFFGSGTQLSVL.

CDR3 loop: CASSLEGLAGSTDTQYF. The CDR3 DNA sequence: TGTGCCAGCAGCTTAGAAGGACTAGCGGGGAGCACAGATACGCAGTATTTT. The chain employs TRBV7-2 and TRBJ2-3; 12 nucleotides agree with TRBD2. The CDR3 contains 17 residues. V shed 1 base and J 0 bases; nucleotides not matched to a gene: 2. Germline V CDR1 and CDR2: SGHTA, FQGNSA.

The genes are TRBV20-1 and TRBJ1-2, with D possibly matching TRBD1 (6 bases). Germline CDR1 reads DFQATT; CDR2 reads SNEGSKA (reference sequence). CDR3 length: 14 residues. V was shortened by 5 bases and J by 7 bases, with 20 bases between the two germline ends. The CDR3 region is CSAPSWGRLAGYTF. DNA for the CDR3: TGCAGTGCTCCGAGTTGGGGGCGTTTGGCTGGCTACACCTTC.